This entry lists 30 T cell receptor beta chains sequenced from one sample in a study of blood T cell repertoires in COVID-19. Produced via immunoSEQ multiplex PCR; TCRdb's table is partial and in-frame only. The data contain about 160,000 clones, approximately 86% of them singletons. The material sequenced was peripheral blood. These receptor sequences come from a woman older than 75 with active or convalescent COVID-19.

J is TRBJ1-3 and V is TRBV2; 8 positions match TRBD1. This CDR3 region has 14 residues. Germline values: CDR1 SNHLY, CDR2 FYNNEI. Trimming cost V 9 bases and J 0 bases; bases outside gene matches: 4. The CDR3 DNA follows: TGTGCCAGACGAGGGACAGGCTCTGGAAACACCATATATTTT. Residues: CARRGTGSGNTIYF.

The chain is built from TRBV4-1 and TRBJ2-1, with no clear D. The V gene lost 0 bases and the J gene lost 2 bases, with 8 bases spanning the gap. CDR3 length equals 15 residues. Looked up from germline, CDR1 is MGHRA and CDR2 is YSYEKL. The CDR3 region is CASSQEGVTYNEQFF. The CDR3 nucleotides read TGCGCCAGCAGCCAAGAAGGAGTAACCTACAATGAGCAGTTCTTC.

The rearrangement links TRBV6-6 to TRBJ1-2, with 7 nucleotides matching TRBD1. V lost 5 bases, J lost 5 bases, and 11 bases stayed unmatched. This CDR3 contains 15 residues. Germline V gene data show CDR1 as MNHNY and CDR2 as SVGAGI (reference sequence). The CDR3 protein is CASSTPPSTGYGYTF. The CDR3, as DNA: TGTGCCAGCAGTACACCCCCATCGACAGGGTATGGCTACACCTTC.

This chain links TRBV29-1 with TRBJ2-3; TRBD2 agrees at 16 bases. This CDR3 has 16 residues. Trimming cost V 3 bases and J 5 bases; bases outside gene matches: 5. CDR1 is SQVTM and CDR2 is ANQGSEA in the germline V gene. This CDR3 reads CSVDKGTSGRGDTQYF. Here the CDR3 DNA reads TGCAGCGTTGATAAGGGGACTAGCGGGAGGGGAGATACGCAGTATTTT.

This chain links TRBV5-5 with TRBJ2-3, with 7 bases that match TRBD2. CDR1 and CDR2 from the germline V gene are SGHKS and YYEKEE (reference sequence). J gave up 2 bases and V 0 bases, and 9 bases lay outside the gene matches. The CDR3 length is 17 residues. CDR3 DNA: TGTGCCAGCAGCTTGGAAGTTGCGGGACTACACACAGATACGCAGTATTTT. Amino acid sequence: CASSLEVAGLHTDTQYF.

The chain couples TRBV4-1 to TRBJ1-2; no clear D. The ends were cut back, 1 base at V and 3 bases at J, with 3 bases in the middle. The germline V gene has CDR1 MGHRA and CDR2 YSYEKL. This CDR3 has 12 amino acids. The CDR3 is CASSQADYGYTF. In nucleotides, the CDR3 is TGCGCCAGCAGCCAAGCCGACTATGGCTACACCTTC.

The chain recombines TRBV5-1 with TRBJ2-6; a weak D match, TRBD2 (6 bases). The CDR3 length is 15 residues. CDR1 and CDR2 from the germline V gene are SGHRS and YFSETQ. Trimming cost V 4 bases and J 2 bases, with 10 bases left between them. In DNA form, the CDR3 reads TGCGCCAGCAGCGAGCCGGGGGCTGGGGCCAACGTCCTGACTTTC. It is translated as CASSEPGAGANVLTF.

This sequence joins TRBV29-1 and TRBJ1-1; D is perhaps TRBD1 (6 bases). CDR1 is SQVTM and CDR2 is ANQGSEA in the germline V gene. Trimming took off 6 bases at V and 4 bases at J, with 21 bases between the two ends. The CDR3 has 15 amino acids. The CDR3: CSVQMDGRGATEAFF. In DNA form, the CDR3 reads TGCAGCGTACAGATGGACGGCCGGGGGGCCACTGAAGCTTTCTTT.

This chain uses TRBV6-5 with TRBJ1-2; a possible D gene is TRBD1 (5 bases). The germline V and J ends were trimmed by 6 bases and 3 bases, with 11 bases remaining between them. CDR3 length equals 13 residues. Per the germline V gene, CDR1 is MNHEY and CDR2 is SVGAGI. The CDR3 loop is CASSKQDYYGYTF. CDR3 sequence (DNA): TGTGCCAGCAGCAAACAGGATTACTATGGCTACACCTTC.

The chain employs TRBV7-8 and TRBJ2-1; 7 bases align to TRBD2. In germline, CDR1 is SGHVS, CDR2 FQNEAQ. The CDR3 sequence is 15 residues long. With V trimmed by 5 bases and J by 3 bases, 7 bases remained unmatched. The CDR3 is CASSPRGGVYNEQFF. The CDR3 DNA follows: TGTGCCAGCAGCCCCCGCGGGGGAGTCTACAATGAGCAGTTCTTC. Full variable domain (outside the CDR3, taken from reference TRBV7-8 and TRBJ2-1): GAGVSQSPRYKVAKRGQDVALRCDPISGHVSLFWYQQALGQGPEFLTYFQNEAQLDKSGLPSDRFFAERPEGSVSTLKIQRTQQEDSAVYLCASSPRGGVYNEQFFGPGTRLTVL.

V usage is TRBV7-2 and J usage is TRBJ2-3, with 8 bases lining up with TRBD2. Germline V gene sequence: CDR1 SGHTA, CDR2 FQGNSA. J was trimmed by 7 bases and V by 3 bases; bases with no gene match: 9. The CDR3 loop spans 15 amino acids. This CDR3 is CASSLGGGRINTQYF. The CDR3, as DNA: TGTGCCAGCAGCTTGGGGGGCGGGAGGATAAATACGCAGTATTTT.

This sequence joins TRBV28 and TRBJ1-2; tentative D call: TRBD1 (6 bases). In germline, CDR1 is MDHEN, CDR2 SYDVKM. The V and J ends lost 10 bases and 2 bases respectively, with 11 bases between them. The CDR3 sequence is 12 residues long. This CDR3 is CANGDTNYGYTF. CDR3 coding DNA: TGTGCCAACGGGGACACCAACTATGGCTACACCTTC.

The genes are TRBV5-1 and TRBJ1-5, with TRBD1 as a possible D gene (6 bases). The V and J ends lost 4 bases and 6 bases respectively, with 20 bases between them. The CDR3 loop spans 16 amino acids. In germline, CDR1 is SGHRS, CDR2 YFSETQ. The DNA of the CDR3 is TGCGCCAGCAGCGTCGACCCGGGGGGGCTGGGTCAGCCCCAGCATTTT. Translated, it gives CASSVDPGGLGQPQHF.

As concerns this clone: The sample contains more than one DNA sequence encoding this CDR3. The chain joins TRBV28 to TRBJ1-1, with D possibly matching TRBD1 (6 bases). The V end lost 6 bases, the J end lost 2 bases, and 16 bases lay between the germline ends. The CDR3 extends over 15 amino acids. Germline V gene lookup returns CDR1 MDHEN and CDR2 SYDVKM. CDR3 in amino acids: CASSPRGGGNTEAFF. The CDR3 DNA reads TGTGCCAGCAGCCCCCGAGGGGGGGGTAACACTGAAGCTTTCTTT.

This clone was seen only a few times. The chain links TRBV13 to TRBJ1-4; D might be TRBD1 (6 bases). Looked up from germline, CDR1 is PRHDT and CDR2 is FYEKMQ (reference sequence). The CDR3 contains 18 residues. The V and J ends lost 4 bases and 8 bases respectively, with 26 bases between them. In nucleotides, the CDR3 is TGTGCCAGCAGCTCCGGGACAAGGGTCACCCACCTTGGGGAAAAACTGTTTTTT. Amino acid sequence: CASSSGTRVTHLGEKLFF.

DNA of the CDR3: TGCGCCAGCAGCGCAACTAGCGGGAGCTATGGGACCGGGGAGCTGTTTTTT. Protein product: CASSATSGSYGTGELFF. V and J are TRBV5-1 and TRBJ2-2; TRBD2 aligns across 11 bases. The CDR3 extends over 17 amino acids. V shed 4 bases, J shed 5 bases, and the junction held 10 bases outside the gene matches. Germline assignment: CDR1 SGHRS and CDR2 YFSETQ.

The chain combines TRBV30 with TRBJ1-5; weak D call: TRBD1 (5 bases). Germline lookup yields CDR1 GTSNPN and CDR2 SVGIG (reference sequence). Trimming took 5 bases from V and 6 from J, leaving 20 bases between them. The CDR3 length is 15 residues. The CDR3 spells CAWGLRGGVGQPQHF. DNA of the CDR3: TGTGCCTGGGGCCTGCGGGGGGGGGTCGGTCAGCCCCAGCATTTT.

This sequence joins TRBV3-1 (or the pseudogene TRBV3-2) and TRBJ1-5, with D unclear. Germline V gene sequence: CDR1 LGHDT, CDR2 YNNKEL (reference sequence). The CDR3 has 14 amino acids. The V and J ends lost 5 bases and 1 base respectively, with 9 bases between them. The CDR3 coding sequence is TGTGCCAGCAGCGCGAGGGAGAGCAATCAGCCCCAGCATTTT. This codes for CASSARESNQPQHF.

J is TRBJ1-2 and V is TRBV5-1, with 7 bases fitting TRBD1. This CDR3 has 15 residues. CDR1 and CDR2 from the germline V gene are SGHRS and YFSETQ. The V and J ends lost 0 bases and 4 bases, in that order; junction bases with no gene match: 6. The chain's CDR3 is CASSLATGEVYGYTF. The CDR3 coding sequence is TGCGCCAGCAGCTTGGCCACAGGGGAGGTCTATGGCTACACCTTC.

The V gene is TRBV7-2, the J gene TRBJ1-5, with D tentatively TRBD1 (5 bases). Germline CDR1 and CDR2: SGHTA and FQGNSA. The CDR3 has 13 amino acids. V lost 3 bases and J 7 bases, leaving 10 bases between the germline ends. CDR3 sequence: CASSLREGQPQHF. CDR3 nucleotide sequence: TGTGCCAGCAGCTTGAGGGAGGGGCAGCCCCAGCATTTT.

V is TRBV10-3 and J is TRBJ2-1, with TRBD2 matching 12 bases. Germline V gives CDR1 ENHRY, CDR2 SYGVKD. With V trimmed by 0 bases and J by 7 bases, 4 bases remained unmatched. This CDR3 region has 16 residues. This chain's CDR3 is CAISESGGLAGNEQFF. For the CDR3, the DNA is TGTGCCATCAGTGAGTCGGGTGGACTAGCGGGAAATGAGCAGTTCTTC.

This clone was seen just once. The rearrangement joins TRBV27 to TRBJ1-5, with TRBD1 matching 8 bases. Germline CDR1 and CDR2: MNHEY and SMNVEV (reference sequence). V shed 5 bases and J 3 bases; nucleotides not matched to a gene: 3. The CDR3 is made up of 14 amino acids. CDR3 in amino acids: CASSRTGYNQPQHF. The CDR3, as DNA: TGTGCCAGCAGTCGGACAGGGTACAATCAGCCCCAGCATTTT.

The chain couples TRBV3-1 (or the pseudogene TRBV3-2) to TRBJ2-3; TRBD1 aligns across 7 bases. This CDR3 has 15 residues. The trim removed 8 bases at V and 1 base at J, leaving 9 bases unmatched. CDR1 LGHDT and CDR2 YNNKEL come from the germline V gene (reference sequence). The CDR3 coding sequence is TGTGCCAGCCGGAAGGGGGCCCGAGGCACAGATACGCAGTATTTT. It specifies CASRKGARGTDTQYF.

The chain combines TRBV5-1 with TRBJ1-3; D is ambiguous. Between the trimmed V and J ends, which lost 2 bases and 4 bases, there was a span of 4 bases. The CDR3 is 12 amino acids. Germline CDR1 is SGHRS and CDR2 is YFSETQ. The CDR3 coding sequence is TGCGCCAGCAGCTTACAGGGAAACACCATATATTTT. Protein sequence: CASSLQGNTIYF.

The V call is TRBV5-1, the J call TRBJ1-1; TRBD1 is a possible D gene (6 bases). The ends were cut back, 2 bases at V and 4 bases at J, with 18 bases in the middle. Germline loops: CDR1 SGHRS, CDR2 YFSETQ. The CDR3 sequence is 16 residues long. The CDR3 reads CASSFDGGPGFTEAFF. The CDR3 region has the DNA TGCGCCAGCAGCTTTGACGGGGGGCCCGGGTTCACTGAAGCTTTCTTT.

Turning to this clone: Sequence at one end of the junction differs from germline and may be a read error. This chain connects TRBV27 to TRBJ1-2; perhaps TRBD1 as D (6 bases). The CDR3 extends over 14 amino acids. CDR1 MNHEY and CDR2 SMNVEV come from the germline V gene (reference sequence). Here the CDR3 DNA reads TGTGCCGGCAGTAATACAGGGCGGGCCAATGGCTACACCTTC. As protein: CAGSNTGRANGYTF.

This rearrangement joins TRBV11-1 to TRBJ1-1; 7 nucleotides agree with TRBD1. This CDR3 comprises 15 residues. J was trimmed by 0 bases and V by 7 bases; bases with no gene match: 8. Germline loops: CDR1 SGHAT, CDR2 FQDESV (reference sequence). This CDR3 reads CASIDRDRVNTEAFF. In nucleotides, the CDR3 is TGTGCCAGCATCGACCGGGACAGAGTGAACACTGAAGCTTTCTTT.

The chain joins TRBV5-6 to TRBJ2-7, with a tentative D call TRBD2 (6 bases). The V end lost 4 bases, the J end lost 0 bases, and 14 bases lay between the germline ends. CDR1 SGHDT and CDR2 YYEEEE come from the germline V gene. This CDR3 region has 15 residues. CDR3 region: CASSARGSGSYEQYF. The CDR3 nucleotides are TGTGCCAGCAGCGCGCGGGGTAGCGGCTCCTACGAGCAGTACTTC.

The chain uses TRBV2 and TRBJ1-2; 9 bases agree with TRBD1. With 6 bases clipped from V and 1 base from J, the junction kept 3 bases outside the gene matches. The CDR3 contains 14 residues. CDR1 is SNHLY and CDR2 is FYNNEI in the germline V gene. The CDR3 DNA reads TGTGCCAGCAGCCTGGGACAGGGTAACTATGGCTACACCTTC. The encoded protein is CASSLGQGNYGYTF. The variable domain in full, completed from reference TRBV2 and TRBJ1-2, reads EPEVTQTPSHQVTQMGQEVILRCVPISNHLYFYWYRQILGQKVEFLVSFYNNEISEKSEIFDDQFSVERPDGSNFTLKIRSTKLEDSAMYFCASSLGQGNYGYTFGSGTRLTVV.

The rearrangement links TRBV27 to TRBJ1-5; 9 bases match TRBD1. After removal of 5 bases from V and 2 bases from J, the junction contained 13 bases not matched to a gene. The CDR3 is 18 residues long. The germline gives CDR1 MNHEY, CDR2 SMNVEV (reference sequence). CDR3 amino acids: CASSPNPGTGSGNQPQHF. The CDR3 nucleotides read TGTGCCAGCAGTCCCAACCCCGGGACAGGGAGCGGCAATCAGCCCCAGCATTTT.